This passage covers 19 T cell receptor beta chains from one sample sequenced in a study of blood T cells in healthy people across ages. A second PCR of about 6 to 12 cycles used a sample-barcoded 5' primer and a J-beta primer mix. TCRdb re-called the 5' RACE reads with MiXCR, one entry per CDR3 protein. Found here are 750,000 to 950,000 distinct CDR3 sequences, around 29% of them singletons; the top ten hold about a tenth. The same specimen was also included in a second study, on T cells of mothers and their children.

Input material: blood. Receptor source: a woman between 40 and 50 years old in good health.

This clonotype showed up many times. The CDR3 loop is CASSYSGGGPYEQYF. CDR3 bases: TGTGCCAGCAGTTACTCCGGTGGGGGCCCGTACGAGCAGTACTTC. The chain has TRBV6-5 and TRBJ2-7; TRBD1 is a possible D gene (6 bases). The ends were cut back, 0 bases at V and 4 bases at J, with 13 bases in the middle. This CDR3 has 15 residues. The germline V gene encodes CDR1 MNHEY and CDR2 SVGAGI.

In its sample, this clonotype was seen many times. The rearrangement uses TRBV7-3 and TRBJ2-1; 11 nucleotides line up with TRBD2. V trimming: 4 bases; J trimming: 4 bases; junction bases outside the gene matches: 3. Germline CDR1 SGHTA, CDR2 FQGTGA. This CDR3 region has 15 residues. The CDR3 bases are TGTGCCAGCAGCTCGGGACTAGCGGCTTACAATGAGCAGTTCTTC. Translated: CASSSGLAAYNEQFF.

This clonotype was seen ten or more times. The chain is built from TRBV7-9 and TRBJ1-6; 9 bases agree with TRBD1. Germline V lookup: CDR1 SEHNR, CDR2 FQNEAQ (reference sequence). CDR3 length: 15 residues. J was trimmed by 7 bases and V by 7 bases; bases with no gene match: 8. The CDR3 DNA sequence: TGTGCCAGCACCGGGACAGGGACGGGAAATTCACCCCTCCACTTT. It specifies CASTGTGTGNSPLHF.

The J gene is TRBJ1-2, the V gene TRBV7-8; 7 bases map to TRBD1. Trimming took 3 bases from V and 2 from J; bases not matched to a gene: 6. The CDR3 has 15 amino acids. Per the germline V gene, CDR1 is SGHVS and CDR2 is FQNEAQ. In nucleotides, the CDR3 is TGTGCCAGCAGCTTTCTTGGACAGGAGAACTATGGCTACACCTTC. Translated, it gives CASSFLGQENYGYTF.

The rearrangement links TRBV12-3 or TRBV12-4 to TRBJ2-5, with D unresolved. V lost 3 bases to trimming and J lost 7 bases, with 12 bases between them. The length of the CDR3 is 13 residues. CDR3 in amino acids: CASSFLRKGTQYF. The CDR3 DNA follows: TGTGCCAGCAGTTTCCTCCGAAAAGGGACCCAGTACTTC.

Concerning this clonotype: A read error may be the cause here, since a much bigger clone is one base away. CDR3: CASSLTTGETYGYTF. CDR3 nucleotide sequence: TGCGCCAGCAGCTTGACGACAGGGGAGACTTATGGCTACACCTTC. The chain links TRBV5-1 to TRBJ1-2; the match to TRBD1 covers 8 bases. Trimming removed 1 base from V and 5 bases from J; junction bases left unmatched: 7. CDR1 is SGHRS, CDR2 YFSETQ, per germline. There are 15 residues in the CDR3. Looking up the rest from reference TRBV5-1 and TRBJ1-2 gives the full variable domain: KAGVTQTPRYLIKTRGQQVTLSCSPISGHRSVSWYQQTPGQGLQFLFEYFSETQRNKGNFPGRFSGRQFSNSRSEMNVSTLELGDSALYLCASSLTTGETYGYTFGSGTRLTVV.

The gene calls are TRBV7-2 and TRBJ2-7; 13 nucleotides match TRBD2. Looked up from germline, CDR1 is SGHTA and CDR2 is FQGNSA. The CDR3 spans 15 residues. The ends lost 6 bases at V and 6 bases at J; junction bases unmatched: 8. The CDR3 sequence: CASSPPGLAGREQYF. In DNA form, the CDR3 reads TGTGCCAGCAGTCCACCGGGACTAGCGGGACGCGAGCAGTACTTC.

In this sample, this clonotype turned up a few times. The chain has TRBV6-2 or TRBV6-3 and TRBJ2-3; tentatively, D is TRBD1 or TRBD2 (5 bases each). Deletions cut 4 bases from V and 4 bases from J, with 21 bases between. CDR1 is MNHEY and CDR2 is SVGEGT in the germline V gene. This CDR3 region has 17 residues. The chain's CDR3 is CASSSGTKHPAADTQYF. The CDR3 DNA is TGTGCCAGCAGTTCCGGGACGAAACATCCCGCTGCAGATACGCAGTATTTT.

This clonotype is judged medium-sized. The chain couples TRBV19 to TRBJ1-2; D is perhaps TRBD1 (5 bases). V lost 2 bases and J lost 8, with 12 bases in between. Germline CDR1 is LNHDA and CDR2 is SQIVND (reference sequence). CDR3 size: 13 residues. This chain's CDR3 is CASSITWRGGYTF. CDR3 coding DNA: TGTGCCAGTAGTATAACCTGGCGGGGCGGCTACACCTTC.

V gene TRBV28 combines with J gene TRBJ2-5; D may be TRBD2 (5 bases). Trimming shortened V by 3 bases and J by 3 bases, and 8 bases separated the two germline ends. The CDR3 runs 13 residues. Per the germline V gene, CDR1 is MDHEN and CDR2 is SYDVKM. The CDR3 sequence is CASSFWGEETQYF. In nucleotides, the CDR3 is TGTGCCAGCAGTTTTTGGGGAGAAGAGACCCAGTACTTC.

The rearrangement uses TRBV12-3 or TRBV12-4 and TRBJ2-3, with D perhaps given as TRBD1 or TRBD2 (6 bases each). The CDR3 has 15 amino acids. V lost 1 base and J lost 4, with 12 bases in between. The CDR3 bases are TGTGCCAGCAGTTTAGGCCAGGGGAGGTCAGATACGCAGTATTTT. It translates to CASSLGQGRSDTQYF.

The chain is built from TRBV12-3 or TRBV12-4 and TRBJ1-6; TRBD1 agrees at 9 bases. CDR3 size: 15 residues. The junction had 9 bases not matched to a gene; V was cut back by 6 bases and J by 9 bases. CDR3 sequence: CASSRQTGGGSPLHF. CDR3 coding DNA: TGTGCCAGCAGCCGGCAGACAGGGGGAGGTTCACCCCTCCACTTT.

The gene calls are TRBV5-6 and TRBJ2-5; no reliable D call. The CDR3 has 11 residues. Germline values: CDR1 SGHDT, CDR2 YYEEEE. V was trimmed by 3 bases and J by 11 bases, leaving 11 bases between them. CDR3 bases: TGTGCCAGCAGCTCCCTTGTTGAGCAGTACTTC. As protein: CASSSLVEQYF.

In its sample, this clonotype was seen a few times. This chain joins TRBV6-2 or TRBV6-3 and TRBJ2-3; weak D call: TRBD2 (5 bases). Germline V gives CDR1 MNHEY, CDR2 SVGEGT. CDR3 length equals 14 residues. Trimming cost V 2 bases and J 3 bases, with 9 bases left between them. The CDR3 protein is CASSYVEATDTQYF. CDR3 DNA: TGTGCCAGCAGTTACGTGGAGGCGACAGATACGCAGTATTTT.

The chain carries TRBV28 and TRBJ2-7; 8 bases fit TRBD1. CDR1 is MDHEN and CDR2 is SYDVKM in the germline V gene. The CDR3 has 14 residues. Trimming took 8 bases from V and 2 from J; bases not matched to a gene: 8. The CDR3 region is CASLRTGNTYEQYF. For the CDR3, the DNA is TGTGCCAGCCTTAGGACAGGGAATACCTACGAGCAGTACTTC.

The rearrangement uses TRBV28 and TRBJ2-7; the D gene is possibly TRBD1 (5 bases). Germline V CDR1 and CDR2: MDHEN, SYDVKM. CDR3 size: 13 residues. V lost 5 bases and J 3 bases, leaving 11 bases between the germline ends. CDR3 in amino acids: CASSIRQSYEQYF. CDR3 bases: TGTGCCAGCAGTATCAGACAGAGCTACGAGCAGTACTTC.

This clonotype was found many times. The chain links TRBV10-3 to TRBJ2-1; D is uncertain. Between the trimmed V and J ends, which lost 4 bases and 7 bases, there was a span of 5 bases. CDR1 ENHRY and CDR2 SYGVKD come from the germline V gene. The CDR3 spans 11 residues. The CDR3 reads CAISVMNEQFF. The CDR3 region has the DNA TGTGCCATCAGTGTGATGAATGAGCAGTTCTTC.

This clonotype has a handful of counts. Germline is not matched at one junction end, which may reflect a read error. The chain employs TRBV12-3 or TRBV12-4 and TRBJ2-1; 10 nucleotides match TRBD1. There are 15 residues in the CDR3. The CDR3 bases are TGTGCCAGCAGTTTGGGGACAGGGGATCACAATGATCAGTTCTTC. Translating gives CASSLGTGDHNDQFF.

As to this clonotype: A single base separates this from a much larger clone, so it may be a read error. This chain links TRBV20-1 with TRBJ2-4; no reliable D call. The J call may not be correct, given that the DNA end is closer to TRBJ2-7. This CDR3 region has 11 residues. The germline gives CDR1 DFQATT, CDR2 SNEGSKA (reference sequence). The CDR3 nucleotides are TGCAGTGCTCGTCCCTCCCACGAGCAGTACTTC. It codes for CSARPSHEQYF.